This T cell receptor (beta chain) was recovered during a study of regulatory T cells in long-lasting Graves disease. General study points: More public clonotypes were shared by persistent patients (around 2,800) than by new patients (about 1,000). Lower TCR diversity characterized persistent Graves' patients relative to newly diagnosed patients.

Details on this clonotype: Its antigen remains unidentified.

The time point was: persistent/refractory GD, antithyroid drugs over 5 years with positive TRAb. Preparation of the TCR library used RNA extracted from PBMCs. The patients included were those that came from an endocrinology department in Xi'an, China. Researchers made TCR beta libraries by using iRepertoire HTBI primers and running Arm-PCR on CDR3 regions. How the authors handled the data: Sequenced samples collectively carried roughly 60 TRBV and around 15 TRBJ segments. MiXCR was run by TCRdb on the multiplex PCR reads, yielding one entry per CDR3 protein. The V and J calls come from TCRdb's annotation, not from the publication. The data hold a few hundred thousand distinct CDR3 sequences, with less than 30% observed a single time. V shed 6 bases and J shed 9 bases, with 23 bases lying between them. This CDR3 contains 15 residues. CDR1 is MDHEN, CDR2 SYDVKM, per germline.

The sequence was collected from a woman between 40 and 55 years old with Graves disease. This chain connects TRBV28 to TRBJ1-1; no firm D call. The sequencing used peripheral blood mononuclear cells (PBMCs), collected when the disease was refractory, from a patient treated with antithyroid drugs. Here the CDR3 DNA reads TGTGCCAGCAGCCTAAGACACGTTGAGCATACTAAAGCTTTCTTT. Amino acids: CASSLRHVEHTKAFF. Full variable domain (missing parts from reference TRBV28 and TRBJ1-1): DVKVTQSSRYLVKRTGEKVFLECVQDMDHENMFWYRQDPGLGLRLIYFSYDVKMKEKGDIPEGYSVSREKKERFSLILESASTNQTSMYLCASSLRHVEHTKAFFGQGTRLTVV.